This TCR beta chain was captured by sequencing in a study of T cell responses to AZD1222 COVID-19 vaccine. The study's findings and limits: Seropositivity was recorded at baseline in only five to seven AZD1222 recipients. Most donors were white British, females outnumbered males, and clonal diversity was possibly underestimated.

Sequencing was performed with immunoSEQ multiplex PCR; in TCRdb, only in-frame clones are kept and a portion is missing. The sample carries around 130,000 clones, nearly 90% recorded once. Germline lookup yields CDR1 SNHLY and CDR2 FYNNEI. The length of the CDR3 is 13 residues. V was pared by 7 bases and J by 5 bases, with 11 bases between. Worth noting for this clone: The antigen remains unidentified.

The TCR was taken from an adult who received the AZD1222 COVID-19 vaccine. The sequences come from peripheral blood, collected 28 days after the second AZD1222 dose. V usage is TRBV2 and J usage is TRBJ2-2; no definite D call. For the CDR3, the DNA is TGTGCCAGCACCGAAGAGATTACCGGGGAGCTGTTTTTT. Residues: CASTEEITGELFF.